The clone carrying this T cell receptor (beta chain) was recorded a few times. Naive CD8 T cells underwent sorting with the CD8+CD4-CCR7+CD45RA+ definition. This sample was included in a study of molecular identifiers for immune sequencing clone quantification. Whole-study context: Naive CD8 RNA (around 20,000 or 100,000 cells) was divided into five aliquots, with four sequenced.

The CDR3 totals 15 residues. The germline gives CDR1 SGHTA, CDR2 FQGNSA. Trimming removed 1 base from V and 2 bases from J; junction bases left unmatched: 4. TCRdb called the PCR reads again in MiXCR, with one record for every CDR3 protein. The sample contains 40,000 to 50,000 distinct CDR3 sequences, less than 20% of which appear only once. V usage is TRBV7-2 and J usage is TRBJ2-7; TRBD1 agrees at 8 bases. The sequencing input was naive CD8+ T cells from blood, with Jurkat cell RNA spiked in. As for subset: FACS-sorted CD8+CD4-CCR7+CD45RA+ naive T cells. The TCR originated in a human donor in good health. Some libraries in this study had Jurkat cell RNA spiked in. CDR3 nucleotides: TGTGCCAGCAGCTTAGGCAGGGGGCTCCCCTACGAGCAGTACTTC. Protein product: CASSLGRGLPYEQYF.